This T cell receptor beta chain was profiled in a study of post-analysis software for immune sequencing data. On this clonotype: The target antigen is unknown.

General study findings and limits: TRBV5-6, TRBV5-1 and TRBV20-1 were among four to six TRBV segments more frequent in patients than controls. Comparison with controls showed significantly lower normalized Chao1 diversity in multiple sclerosis patients.

With 7 bases clipped from V and 4 bases from J, the junction kept 4 bases outside the gene matches. The V gene's germline CDR1 is MNHEY and CDR2 SVGAGI. CDR3 length equals 15 residues. TCR beta cDNA libraries had unique molecular identifiers. Input populations of roughly 1 to 10 million T cells gave rise to 500,000 to 600,000 cDNA molecules. TCRdb reanalysed the PCR reads using MiXCR and keeps one entry per CDR3 protein. The sample has hundreds of thousands of distinct CDR3 sequences, more than 50% seen once. This TCR was sampled from a girl aged 2-15 years with multiple sclerosis. The genes are TRBV6-5 and TRBJ1-6; 10 nucleotides line up with TRBD1. Material for sequencing was blood. The chain's CDR3 is CASTRTGGYNSPLHF. As DNA, the CDR3 is TGTGCCAGCACCAGGACAGGGGGATATAATTCACCCCTCCACTTT.